Below, 5 T cell receptor beta chains from the same sample are listed, as sequenced in a study of blood T cell repertoires in COVID-19. Using immunoSEQ multiplex PCR, the repertoire was profiled, and TCRdb retains in-frame clones only, with some absent. The sample has around 260,000 clones; approximately 91% are singletons. Material: peripheral blood. These receptor sequences come from a person under 30 with COVID-19, enrolled during active disease.

The rearrangement joins TRBV29-1 to TRBJ1-3; 9 nucleotides align to TRBD1. Trimming removed 7 bases from V and 4 bases from J; junction bases left unmatched: 2. CDR3 length equals 12 residues. Looked up from germline, CDR1 is SQVTM and CDR2 is ANQGSEA. The CDR3 sequence: CSAGTGGNTIYF. DNA of the CDR3: TGCAGCGCCGGGACAGGGGGAAACACCATATATTTT.

The chain is built from TRBV6-1 and TRBJ2-3; TRBD2 matches at 8 bases. CDR3 length: 17 amino acids. Germline CDR1 MNHNS, CDR2 SASEGT. V was pared by 4 bases and J by 2 bases, with 11 bases of the junction left unmatched. CDR3 amino acids: CASSGPRTSSFTDTQYF. CDR3 nucleotide sequence: TGTGCCAGCAGTGGACCCAGGACTAGCTCGTTCACAGATACGCAGTATTTT.

In this sample, this clone turned up once. This sequence joins TRBV27 and TRBJ1-1, with a weak D call TRBD1 (5 bases). From germline, CDR1 is MNHEY and CDR2 SMNVEV (reference sequence). Trimming stripped 5 bases from V and 5 bases from J, with 15 bases between. This CDR3 region has 14 residues. The CDR3 DNA reads TGTGCCAGCAGTCCCTTGGGGGGTGGGACTGAAGCTTTCTTT. This translates into CASSPLGGGTEAFF.

The chain is built from TRBV11-3 and TRBJ1-4; unclear D gene. Germline CDR1 is SGHNT and CDR2 is YENEEA. This CDR3 is 14 amino acids long. The V and J ends lost 6 bases and 6 bases respectively, with 14 bases between them. This chain's CDR3 is CASSAGNDYEKLFF. Here the CDR3 DNA reads TGTGCCAGCAGTGCGGGCAATGATTATGAAAAACTGTTTTTT.

The chain is built from TRBV11-2 and TRBJ2-2; TRBD1 might be the D (7 bases). Germline CDR1 SGHAT, CDR2 FQNNGV. CDR3 length: 14 amino acids. Trimming removed 7 bases from V and 5 bases from J, with 14 bases in between. CDR3 nucleotides: TGTGCCAGCAACTCCAGGGGGGAAACCGGGGAGCTGTTTTTT. This gives the protein CASNSRGETGELFF.